The T cell receptor beta chain under discussion was sequenced for a study of blood T cells in healthy people across ages. Overall study results and limits: Samples with more naive T cells showed higher observed beta diversity. Across the age range, TCR beta diversity per million T cells fell in a roughly linear way. Underestimates were what the diversity estimates from one million T cells were considered to be.

PCR was performed a second time for roughly 7 to 12 cycles using a sample-barcoded 5' primer and a J-beta primer mix. TCRdb used MiXCR to reprocess the 5' RACE reads, holding one entry per CDR3 protein. The sample has over 1,500,000 distinct CDR3 sequences; roughly 49% are singletons. Concerning this clonotype: The antigen remains undetermined.

Donors gave around 10 milliliters of peripheral blood apiece. Between the trimmed V and J ends, which lost 1 base and 7 bases, there was a span of 16 bases. CDR1 and CDR2 from the germline V gene are LGHNA and YSLEER. The CDR3 consists of 16 residues. The chain employs TRBV4-3 and TRBJ1-4; tentative D call: TRBD1 (5 bases). The TCR was taken from a woman aged 40-49 years in good health. The sample comprised blood. DNA of the CDR3: TGCGCCAGCAGCCAAGCGCAACTTGGGGGAGGTGAAAAACTGTTTTTT. As protein: CASSQAQLGGGEKLFF.